This T cell receptor beta chain was documented in a study of response to subunit inactivated influenza vaccine. Study findings and constraints: Authors suggested that a seasonal influenza vaccination recruits few new T cells each time.

Trimming pared 3 bases from V and 6 bases from J, leaving 14 bases between. CDR3 length equals 14 residues. TCRdb reprocessed the RT-PCR reads via MiXCR and lists one record per CDR3 protein. The top ten hold 10% to 13% of the sample, which has around 520,000 distinct CDR3 sequences, roughly 12% seen once. This clonotype was seen only a few times. What it recognizes is unknown. The sequencing used PBMCs from blood, collected on the day of vaccination. The chain is built from TRBV12-3 or TRBV12-4 and TRBJ1-2; tentative D call: TRBD1 (6 bases). This clonotype was obtained from a man between 45 and 60 years old who received an inactivated influenza vaccine. CDR3 in amino acids: CASSFLQGLHGYTF. The CDR3 DNA is TGTGCCAGCAGTTTCCTGCAGGGGCTCCATGGCTACACCTTC.